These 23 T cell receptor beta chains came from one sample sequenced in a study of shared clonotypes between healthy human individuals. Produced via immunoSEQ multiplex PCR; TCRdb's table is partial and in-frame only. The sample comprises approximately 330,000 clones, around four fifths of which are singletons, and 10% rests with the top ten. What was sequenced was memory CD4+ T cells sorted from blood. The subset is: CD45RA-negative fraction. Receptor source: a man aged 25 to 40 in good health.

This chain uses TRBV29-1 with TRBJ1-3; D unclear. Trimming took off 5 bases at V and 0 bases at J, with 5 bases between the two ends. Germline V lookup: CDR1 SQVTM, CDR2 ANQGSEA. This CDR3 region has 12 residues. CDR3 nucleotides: TGCAGCGTTAGGACCTCTGGAAACACCATATATTTT. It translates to CSVRTSGNTIYF.

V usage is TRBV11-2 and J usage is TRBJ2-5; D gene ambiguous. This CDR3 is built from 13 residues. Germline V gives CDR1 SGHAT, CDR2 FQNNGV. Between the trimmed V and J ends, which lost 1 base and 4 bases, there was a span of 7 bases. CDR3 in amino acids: CASSLAALETQYF. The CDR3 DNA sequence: TGTGCCAGCAGCTTAGCAGCGTTAGAGACCCAGTACTTC.

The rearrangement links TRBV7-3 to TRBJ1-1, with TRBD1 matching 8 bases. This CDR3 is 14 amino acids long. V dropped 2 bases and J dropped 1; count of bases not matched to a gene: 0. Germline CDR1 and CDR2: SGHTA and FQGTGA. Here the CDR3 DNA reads TGTGCCAGCAGCTTAGGACAGGGGAACACTGAAGCTTTCTTT. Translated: CASSLGQGNTEAFF.

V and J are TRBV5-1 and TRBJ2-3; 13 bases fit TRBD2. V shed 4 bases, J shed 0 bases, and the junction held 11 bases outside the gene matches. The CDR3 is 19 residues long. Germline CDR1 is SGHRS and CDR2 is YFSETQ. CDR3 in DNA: TGCGCCAGCAGCCAAACTCCCGGGACTAGCGGGGCTAGCACAGATACGCAGTATTTT. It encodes CASSQTPGTSGASTDTQYF.

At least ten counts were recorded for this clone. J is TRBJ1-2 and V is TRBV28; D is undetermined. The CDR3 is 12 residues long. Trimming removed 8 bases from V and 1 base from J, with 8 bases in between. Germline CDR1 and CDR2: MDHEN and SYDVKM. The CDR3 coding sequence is TGTGCCAGCCAGAGGGATAACTATGGCTACACCTTC. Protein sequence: CASQRDNYGYTF.

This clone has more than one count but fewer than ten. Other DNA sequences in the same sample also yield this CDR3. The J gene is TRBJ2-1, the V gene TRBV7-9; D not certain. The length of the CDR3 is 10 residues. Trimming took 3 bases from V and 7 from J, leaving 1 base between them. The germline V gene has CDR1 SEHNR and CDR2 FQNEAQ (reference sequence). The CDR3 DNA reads TGTGCCAGCAGCTTTAATGAGCAGTTCTTC. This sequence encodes CASSFNEQFF.

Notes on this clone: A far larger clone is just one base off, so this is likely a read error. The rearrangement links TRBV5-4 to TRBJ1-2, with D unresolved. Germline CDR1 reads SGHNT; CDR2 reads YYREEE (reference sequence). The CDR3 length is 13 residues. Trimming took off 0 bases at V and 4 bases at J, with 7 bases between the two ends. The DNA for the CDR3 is TGTGCCAGCAGCTTGGGCCGAGCCTATGGCTACACCTTC. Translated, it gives CASSLGRAYGYTF. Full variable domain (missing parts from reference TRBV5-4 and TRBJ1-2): ETGVTQSPTHLIKTRGQQVTLRCSSQSGHNTVSWYQQALGQGPQFIFQYYREEENGRGNFPPRFSGLQFPNYSSELNVNALELDDSALYLCASSLGRAYGYTFGSGTRLTVV.

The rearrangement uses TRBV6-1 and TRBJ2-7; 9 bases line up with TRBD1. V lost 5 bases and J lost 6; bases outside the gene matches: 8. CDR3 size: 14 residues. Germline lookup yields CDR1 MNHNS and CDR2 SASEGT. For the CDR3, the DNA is TGTGCCAGCAGTTTCCGGGACAGGGTGGGCGAGCAGTACTTC. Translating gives CASSFRDRVGEQYF.

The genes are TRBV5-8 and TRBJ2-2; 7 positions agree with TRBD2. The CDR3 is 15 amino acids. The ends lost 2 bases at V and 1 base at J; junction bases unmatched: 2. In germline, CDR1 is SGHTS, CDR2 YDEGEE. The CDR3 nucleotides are TGTGCCAGCAGCTTCAAGCGGGGGAACACCGGGGAGCTGTTTTTT. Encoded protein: CASSFKRGNTGELFF.

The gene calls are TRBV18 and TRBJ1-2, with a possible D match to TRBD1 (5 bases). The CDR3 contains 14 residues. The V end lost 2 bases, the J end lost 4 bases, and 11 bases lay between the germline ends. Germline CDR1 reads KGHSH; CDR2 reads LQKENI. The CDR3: CASSPNRDVYGYTF. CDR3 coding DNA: TGTGCCAGCTCACCAAATCGGGACGTCTATGGCTACACCTTC. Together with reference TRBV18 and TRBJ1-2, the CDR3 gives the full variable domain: NAGVMQNPRHLVRRRGQEARLRCSPMKGHSHVYWYRQLPEEGLKFMVYLQKENIIDESGMPKERFSAEFPKEGPSILRIQQVVRGDSAAYFCASSPNRDVYGYTFGSGTRLTVV.

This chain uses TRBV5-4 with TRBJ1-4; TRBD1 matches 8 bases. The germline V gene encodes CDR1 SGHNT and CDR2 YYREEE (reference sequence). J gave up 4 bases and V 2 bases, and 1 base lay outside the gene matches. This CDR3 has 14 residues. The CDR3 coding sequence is TGTGCCAGCAGCTTTGACAGGGGTAATGAAAAACTGTTTTTT. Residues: CASSFDRGNEKLFF.

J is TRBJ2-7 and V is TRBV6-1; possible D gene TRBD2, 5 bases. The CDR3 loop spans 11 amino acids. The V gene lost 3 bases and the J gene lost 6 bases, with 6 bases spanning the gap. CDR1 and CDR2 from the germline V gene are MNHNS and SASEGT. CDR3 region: CASSDRGEQYF. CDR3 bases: TGTGCCAGCAGTGACCGGGGCGAGCAGTACTTC.

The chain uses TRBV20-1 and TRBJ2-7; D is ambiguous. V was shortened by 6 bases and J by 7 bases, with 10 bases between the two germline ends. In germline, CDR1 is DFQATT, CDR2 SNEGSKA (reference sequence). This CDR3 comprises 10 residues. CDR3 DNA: TGCAGTGCATTGAAACAAGAGCAGTACTTC. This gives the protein CSALKQEQYF.

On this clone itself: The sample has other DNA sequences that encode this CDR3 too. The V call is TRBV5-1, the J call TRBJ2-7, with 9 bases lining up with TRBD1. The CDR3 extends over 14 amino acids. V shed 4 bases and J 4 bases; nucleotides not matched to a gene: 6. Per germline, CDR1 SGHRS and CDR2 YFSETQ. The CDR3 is CASSPGQGLYEQYF. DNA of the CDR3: TGCGCCAGCAGCCCGGGACAGGGTTTGTACGAGCAGTACTTC.

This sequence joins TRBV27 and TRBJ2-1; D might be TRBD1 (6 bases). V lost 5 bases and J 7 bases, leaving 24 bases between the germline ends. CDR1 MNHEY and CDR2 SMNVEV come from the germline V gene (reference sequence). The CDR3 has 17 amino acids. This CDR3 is CASSQRGRAGAGNEQFF. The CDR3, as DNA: TGTGCCAGCAGTCAACGAGGCCGGGCAGGGGCTGGGAATGAGCAGTTCTTC.

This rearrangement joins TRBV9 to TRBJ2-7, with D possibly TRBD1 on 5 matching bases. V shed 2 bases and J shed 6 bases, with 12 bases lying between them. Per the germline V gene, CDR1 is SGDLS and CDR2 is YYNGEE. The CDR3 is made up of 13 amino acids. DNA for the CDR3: TGTGCCAGCAGCGTTGCAGGGCAAGGCGAGCAGTACTTC. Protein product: CASSVAGQGEQYF.

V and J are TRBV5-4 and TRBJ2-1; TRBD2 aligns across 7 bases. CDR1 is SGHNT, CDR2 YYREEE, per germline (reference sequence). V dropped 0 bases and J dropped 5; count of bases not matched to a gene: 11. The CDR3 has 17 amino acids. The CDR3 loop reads CASSLVPSGWGDNEQFF. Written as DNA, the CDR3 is TGTGCCAGCAGCTTGGTTCCTAGCGGTTGGGGGGACAATGAGCAGTTCTTC.

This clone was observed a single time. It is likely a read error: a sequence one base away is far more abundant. The CDR3 DNA reads as TGTGCCAGCAGCTTAAATAGCGGGACTAGCACAGATACGCAGTATTTT. The encoded protein is CASSLNSGTSTDTQYF. The V and J genes are TRBV11-2 and TRBJ2-3, with 8 bases aligning to TRBD2. The ends lost 2 bases at V and 0 bases at J; junction bases unmatched: 4. Germline V gene sequence: CDR1 SGHAT, CDR2 FQNNGV. The CDR3 runs 16 residues.

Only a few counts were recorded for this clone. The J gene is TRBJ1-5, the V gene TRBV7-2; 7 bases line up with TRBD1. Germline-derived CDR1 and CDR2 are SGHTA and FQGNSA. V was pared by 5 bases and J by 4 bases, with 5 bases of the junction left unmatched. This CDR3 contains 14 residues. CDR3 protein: CASSRDRINQPQHF. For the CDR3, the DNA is TGTGCCAGCAGCCGGGACAGAATTAATCAGCCCCAGCATTTT.

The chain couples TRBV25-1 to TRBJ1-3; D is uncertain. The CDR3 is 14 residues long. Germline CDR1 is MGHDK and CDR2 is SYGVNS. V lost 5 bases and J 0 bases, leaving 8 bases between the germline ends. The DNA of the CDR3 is TGTGCCAGCAGTCCCAGCAACTCTGGAAACACCATATATTTT. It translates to CASSPSNSGNTIYF.

CDR3 sequence (DNA): TGTGCCAGCAGCTTATCGCCGACTAGCGACACAGATACGCAGTATTTT. This encodes CASSLSPTSDTDTQYF. The rearrangement links TRBV7-8 to TRBJ2-3; 8 positions match TRBD2. The length of the CDR3 is 16 residues. V dropped 2 bases and J dropped 2; count of bases not matched to a gene: 6. Germline V gives CDR1 SGHVS, CDR2 FQNEAQ.

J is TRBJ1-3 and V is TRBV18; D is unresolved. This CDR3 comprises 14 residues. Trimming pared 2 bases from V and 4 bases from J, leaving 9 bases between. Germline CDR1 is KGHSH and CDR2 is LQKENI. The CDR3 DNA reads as TGTGCCAGCTCACCAGACCAGTTCGGAAACACCATATATTTT. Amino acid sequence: CASSPDQFGNTIYF.

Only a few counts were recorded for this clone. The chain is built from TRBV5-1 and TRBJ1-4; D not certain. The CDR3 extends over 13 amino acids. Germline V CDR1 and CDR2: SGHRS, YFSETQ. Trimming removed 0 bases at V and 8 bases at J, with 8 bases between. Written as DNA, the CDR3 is TGCGCCAGCAGCTTGGACGTCCGAGAAAAACTGTTTTTT. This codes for CASSLDVREKLFF.